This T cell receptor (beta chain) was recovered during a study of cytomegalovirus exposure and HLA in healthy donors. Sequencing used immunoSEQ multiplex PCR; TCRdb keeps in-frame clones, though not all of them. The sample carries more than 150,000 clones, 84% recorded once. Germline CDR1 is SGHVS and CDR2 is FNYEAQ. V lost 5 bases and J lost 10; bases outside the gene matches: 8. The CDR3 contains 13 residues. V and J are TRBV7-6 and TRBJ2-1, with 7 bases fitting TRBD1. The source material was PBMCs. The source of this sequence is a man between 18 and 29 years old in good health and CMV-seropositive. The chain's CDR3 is CASSHGPTGEQFF. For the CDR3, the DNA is TGTGCCAGCAGCCATGGGCCGACAGGGGAGCAGTTCTTC.